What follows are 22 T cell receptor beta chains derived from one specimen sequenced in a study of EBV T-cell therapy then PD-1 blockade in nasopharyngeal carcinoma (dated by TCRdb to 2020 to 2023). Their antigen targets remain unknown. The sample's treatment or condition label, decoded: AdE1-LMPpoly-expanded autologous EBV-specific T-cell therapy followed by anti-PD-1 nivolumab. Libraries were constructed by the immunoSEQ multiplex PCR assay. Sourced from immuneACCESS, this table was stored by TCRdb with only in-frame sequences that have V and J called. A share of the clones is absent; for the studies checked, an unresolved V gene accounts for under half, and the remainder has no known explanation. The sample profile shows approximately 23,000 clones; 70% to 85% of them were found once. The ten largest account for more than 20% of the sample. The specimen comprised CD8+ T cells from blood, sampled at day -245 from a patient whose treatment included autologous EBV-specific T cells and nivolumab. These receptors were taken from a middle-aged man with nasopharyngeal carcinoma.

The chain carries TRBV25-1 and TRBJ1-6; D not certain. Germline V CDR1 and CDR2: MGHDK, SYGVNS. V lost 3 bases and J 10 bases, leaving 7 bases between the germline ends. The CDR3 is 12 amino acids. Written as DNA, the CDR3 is TGTGCCAGCAGTGACAGGTACTCACCCCTCCACTTT. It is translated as CASSDRYSPLHF.

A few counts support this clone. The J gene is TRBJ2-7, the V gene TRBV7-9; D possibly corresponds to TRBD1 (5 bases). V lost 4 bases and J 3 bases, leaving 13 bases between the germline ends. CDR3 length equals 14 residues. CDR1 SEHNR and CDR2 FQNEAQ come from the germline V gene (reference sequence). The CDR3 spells CASSSTRQNYEQYF. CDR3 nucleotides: TGTGCCAGCAGCTCAACGCGACAGAACTACGAGCAGTACTTC.

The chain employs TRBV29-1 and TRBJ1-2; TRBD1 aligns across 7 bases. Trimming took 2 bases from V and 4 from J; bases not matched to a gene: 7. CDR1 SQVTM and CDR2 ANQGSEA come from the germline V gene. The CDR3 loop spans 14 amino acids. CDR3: CSVELSGGAYGYTF. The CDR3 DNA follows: TGCAGCGTTGAACTCTCAGGGGGTGCCTATGGCTACACCTTC.

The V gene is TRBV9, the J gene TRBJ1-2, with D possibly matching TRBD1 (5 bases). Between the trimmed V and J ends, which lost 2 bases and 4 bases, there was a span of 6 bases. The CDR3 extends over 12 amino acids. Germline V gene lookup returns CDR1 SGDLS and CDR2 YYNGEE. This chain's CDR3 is CASSVGVYGYTF. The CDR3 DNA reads TGTGCCAGCAGCGTGGGGGTCTATGGCTACACCTTC.

DNA of the CDR3: TGTGCCAGCAGCCAAGATTCGGGACCCGCGTGGTGGGCCCAGTACTTC. Translation gives CASSQDSGPAWWAQYF. V usage is TRBV3-1 (or the pseudogene TRBV3-2) and J usage is TRBJ2-5; D tentatively reads TRBD1 or TRBD2 (5 bases each). The CDR3 runs 16 residues. The germline CDR1 and CDR2 sequences are LGHDT and YNNKEL (reference sequence). V dropped 0 bases and J dropped 9 bases, with 20 bases sitting between them.

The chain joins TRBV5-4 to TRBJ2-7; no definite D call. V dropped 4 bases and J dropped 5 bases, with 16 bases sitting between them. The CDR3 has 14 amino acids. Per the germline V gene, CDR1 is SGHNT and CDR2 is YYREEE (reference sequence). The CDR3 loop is CASSPLSRRDEQYF. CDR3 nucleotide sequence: TGTGCCAGCAGCCCACTATCACGTAGAGACGAGCAGTACTTC.

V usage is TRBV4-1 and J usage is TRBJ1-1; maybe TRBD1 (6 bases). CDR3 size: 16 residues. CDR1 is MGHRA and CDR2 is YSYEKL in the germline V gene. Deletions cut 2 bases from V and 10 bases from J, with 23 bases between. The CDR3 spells CASSQSRAGDMHGAFF. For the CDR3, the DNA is TGCGCCAGCAGCCAATCTAGGGCAGGGGACATGCATGGAGCTTTCTTT.

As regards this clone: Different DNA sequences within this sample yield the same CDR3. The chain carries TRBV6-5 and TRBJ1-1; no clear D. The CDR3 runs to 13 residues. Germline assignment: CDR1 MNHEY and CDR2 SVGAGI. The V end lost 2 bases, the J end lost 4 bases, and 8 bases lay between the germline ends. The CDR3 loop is CASSYGEGTEAFF. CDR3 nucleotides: TGTGCCAGCAGTTACGGGGAAGGCACTGAAGCTTTCTTT.

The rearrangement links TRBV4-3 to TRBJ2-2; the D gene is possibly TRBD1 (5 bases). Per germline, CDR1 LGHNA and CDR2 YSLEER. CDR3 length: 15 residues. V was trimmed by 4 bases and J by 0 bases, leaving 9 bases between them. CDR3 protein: CASSPDRSNTGELFF. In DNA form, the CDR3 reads TGCGCCAGCAGCCCAGACAGATCGAACACCGGGGAGCTGTTTTTT.

The CDR3 bases are TGTGCCAGCAGCGGGAGCTTGGGATTACCGGGCCAAGTGTCGACGGATACGCAGTATTTT. Encoded protein: CASSGSLGLPGQVSTDTQYF. V is TRBV9 and J is TRBJ2-3; D is unclear. V lost 3 bases and J lost 6, with 32 bases in between. Per the germline V gene, CDR1 is SGDLS and CDR2 is YYNGEE. The CDR3 has 20 residues.

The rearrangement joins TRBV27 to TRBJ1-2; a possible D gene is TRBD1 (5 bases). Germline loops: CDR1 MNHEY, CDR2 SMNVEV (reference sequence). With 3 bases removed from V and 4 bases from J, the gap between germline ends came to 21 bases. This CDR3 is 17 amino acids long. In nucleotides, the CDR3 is TGTGCCAGCAGTTTTTCACAGCTCGGGGGGGATATCTATGGCTACACCTTC. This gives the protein CASSFSQLGGDIYGYTF.

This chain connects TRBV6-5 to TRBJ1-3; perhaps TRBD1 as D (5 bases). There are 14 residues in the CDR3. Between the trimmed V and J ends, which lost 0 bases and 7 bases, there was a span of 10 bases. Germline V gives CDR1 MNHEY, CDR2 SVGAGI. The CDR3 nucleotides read TGTGCCAGCAGTTACTCGAGCAGGGTTAACACCATATATTTT. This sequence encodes CASSYSSRVNTIYF.

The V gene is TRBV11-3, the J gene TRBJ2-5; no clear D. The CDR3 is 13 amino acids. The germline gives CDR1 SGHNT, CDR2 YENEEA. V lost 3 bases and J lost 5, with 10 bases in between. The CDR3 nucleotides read TGTGCCAGCAGCTTGGTCGGCTGGGAGACCCAGTACTTC. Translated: CASSLVGWETQYF. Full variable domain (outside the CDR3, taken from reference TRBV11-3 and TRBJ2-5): EAGVVQSPRYKIIEKKQPVAFWCNPISGHNTLYWYLQNLGQGPELLIRYENEEAVDDSQLPKDRFSAERLKGVDSTLKIQPAELGDSAVYLCASSLVGWETQYFGPGTRLLVL.

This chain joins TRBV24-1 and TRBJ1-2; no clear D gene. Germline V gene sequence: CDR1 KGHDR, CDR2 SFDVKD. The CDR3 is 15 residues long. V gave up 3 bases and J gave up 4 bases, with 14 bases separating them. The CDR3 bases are TGTGCCACCAGTGATACCGACATGGGATTCTATGGCTACACCTTC. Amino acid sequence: CATSDTDMGFYGYTF.

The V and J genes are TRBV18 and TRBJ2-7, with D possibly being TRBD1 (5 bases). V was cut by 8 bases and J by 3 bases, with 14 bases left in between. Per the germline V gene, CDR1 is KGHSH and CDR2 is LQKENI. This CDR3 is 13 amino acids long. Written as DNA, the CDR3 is TGTGCCAGCGGGGCAGCAGAAGACTACGAGCAGTACTTC. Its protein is CASGAAEDYEQYF. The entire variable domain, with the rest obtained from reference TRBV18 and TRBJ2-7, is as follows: NAGVMQNPRHLVRRRGQEARLRCSPMKGHSHVYWYRQLPEEGLKFMVYLQKENIIDESGMPKERFSAEFPKEGPSILRIQQVVRGDSAAYFCASGAAEDYEQYFGPGTRLTVT.

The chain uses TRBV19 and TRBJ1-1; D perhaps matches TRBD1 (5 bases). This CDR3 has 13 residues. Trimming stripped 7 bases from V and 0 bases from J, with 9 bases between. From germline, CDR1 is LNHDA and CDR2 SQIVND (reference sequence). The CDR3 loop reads CASNYRMNTEAFF. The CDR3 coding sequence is TGTGCCAGTAATTACAGGATGAACACTGAAGCTTTCTTT.

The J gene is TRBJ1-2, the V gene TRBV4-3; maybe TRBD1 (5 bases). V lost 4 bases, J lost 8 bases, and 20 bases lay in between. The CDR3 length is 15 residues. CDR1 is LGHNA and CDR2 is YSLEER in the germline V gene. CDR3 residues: CASSPAGKGSSGYTF. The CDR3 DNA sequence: TGCGCCAGCAGCCCCGCAGGGAAAGGTTCTTCCGGCTACACCTTC.

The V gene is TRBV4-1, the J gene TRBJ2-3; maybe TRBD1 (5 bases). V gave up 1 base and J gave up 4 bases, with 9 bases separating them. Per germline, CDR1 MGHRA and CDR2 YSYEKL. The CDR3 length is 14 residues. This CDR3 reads CASSQVGRADTQYF. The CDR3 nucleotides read TGCGCCAGCAGCCAAGTCGGCAGGGCAGATACGCAGTATTTT.

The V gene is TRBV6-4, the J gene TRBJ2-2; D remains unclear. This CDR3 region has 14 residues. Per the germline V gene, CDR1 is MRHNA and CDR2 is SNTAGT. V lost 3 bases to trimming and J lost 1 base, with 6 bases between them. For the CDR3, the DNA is TGTGCCAGCAGTGATAGAGGGAACACCGGGGAGCTGTTTTTT. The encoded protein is CASSDRGNTGELFF.

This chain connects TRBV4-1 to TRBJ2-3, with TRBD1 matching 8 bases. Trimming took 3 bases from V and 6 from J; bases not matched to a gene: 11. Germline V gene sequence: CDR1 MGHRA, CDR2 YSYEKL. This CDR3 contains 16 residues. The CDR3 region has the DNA TGCGCCAGCAGCCAGTCGGACAGGGCTCTGGGGGATACGCAGTATTTT. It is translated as CASSQSDRALGDTQYF.

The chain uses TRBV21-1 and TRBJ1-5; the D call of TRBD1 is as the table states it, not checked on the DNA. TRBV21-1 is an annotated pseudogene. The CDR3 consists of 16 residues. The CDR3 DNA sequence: TGTGCCAGCAGTCCCTCACACAGGGATAGCAATCAGCCCCAGCATTTT. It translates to CASSPSHRDSNQPQHF.

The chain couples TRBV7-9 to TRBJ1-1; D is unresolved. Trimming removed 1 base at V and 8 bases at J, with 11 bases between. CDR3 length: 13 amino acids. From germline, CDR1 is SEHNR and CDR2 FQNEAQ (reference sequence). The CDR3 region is CASSLETGKEAFF. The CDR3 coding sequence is TGTGCCAGCAGCTTAGAAACGGGAAAGGAAGCTTTCTTT.